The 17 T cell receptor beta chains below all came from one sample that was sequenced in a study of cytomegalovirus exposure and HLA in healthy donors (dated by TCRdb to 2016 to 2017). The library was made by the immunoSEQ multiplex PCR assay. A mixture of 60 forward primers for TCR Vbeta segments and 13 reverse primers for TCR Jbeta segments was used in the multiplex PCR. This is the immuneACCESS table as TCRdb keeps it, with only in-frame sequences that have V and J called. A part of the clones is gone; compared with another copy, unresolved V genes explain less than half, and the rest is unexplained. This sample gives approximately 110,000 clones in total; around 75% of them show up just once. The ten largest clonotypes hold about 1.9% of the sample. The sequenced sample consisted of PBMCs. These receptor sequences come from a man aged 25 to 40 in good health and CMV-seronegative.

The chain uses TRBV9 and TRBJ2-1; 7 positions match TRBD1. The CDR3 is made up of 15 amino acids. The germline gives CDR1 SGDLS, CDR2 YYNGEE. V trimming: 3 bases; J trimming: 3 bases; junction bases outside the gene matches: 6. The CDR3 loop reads CASSAGQAYYNEQFF. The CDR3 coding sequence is TGTGCCAGCAGCGCCGGACAGGCCTACTACAATGAGCAGTTCTTC.

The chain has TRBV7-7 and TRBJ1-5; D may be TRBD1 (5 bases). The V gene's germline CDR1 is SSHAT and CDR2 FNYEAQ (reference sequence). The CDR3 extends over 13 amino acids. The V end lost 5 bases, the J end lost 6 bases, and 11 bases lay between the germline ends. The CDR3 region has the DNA TGTGCCAGCAGCCGGGACTTAGGTCAGCCCCAGCATTTT. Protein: CASSRDLGQPQHF.

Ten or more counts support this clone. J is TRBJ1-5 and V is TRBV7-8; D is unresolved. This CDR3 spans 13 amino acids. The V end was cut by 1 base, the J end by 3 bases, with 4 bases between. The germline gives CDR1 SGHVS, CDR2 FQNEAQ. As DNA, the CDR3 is TGTGCCAGCAGCTTAGGGCCCAATCAGCCCCAGCATTTT. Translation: CASSLGPNQPQHF.

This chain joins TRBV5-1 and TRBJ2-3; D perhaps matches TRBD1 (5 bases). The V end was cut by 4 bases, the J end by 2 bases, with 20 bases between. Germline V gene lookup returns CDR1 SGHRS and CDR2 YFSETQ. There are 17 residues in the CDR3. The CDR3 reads CASSTARQHLLTDTQYF. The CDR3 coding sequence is TGCGCCAGCAGCACCGCGCGACAGCACCTCCTCACAGATACGCAGTATTTT.

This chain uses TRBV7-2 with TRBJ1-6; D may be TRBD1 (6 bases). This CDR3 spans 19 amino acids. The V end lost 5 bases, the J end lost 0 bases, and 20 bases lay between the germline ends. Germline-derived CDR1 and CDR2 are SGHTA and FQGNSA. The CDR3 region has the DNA TGTGCCAGCAGCAGACAGACAGGTCCTGGGAGCTCCTATAATTCACCCCTCCACTTT. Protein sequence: CASSRQTGPGSSYNSPLHF.

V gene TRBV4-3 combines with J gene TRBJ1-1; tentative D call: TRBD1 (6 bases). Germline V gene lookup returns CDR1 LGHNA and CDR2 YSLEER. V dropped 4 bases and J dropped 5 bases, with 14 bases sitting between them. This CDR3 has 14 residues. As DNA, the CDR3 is TGCGCCAGCAGCCTCCAGGGGCCGGGTACTGAAGCTTTCTTT. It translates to CASSLQGPGTEAFF.

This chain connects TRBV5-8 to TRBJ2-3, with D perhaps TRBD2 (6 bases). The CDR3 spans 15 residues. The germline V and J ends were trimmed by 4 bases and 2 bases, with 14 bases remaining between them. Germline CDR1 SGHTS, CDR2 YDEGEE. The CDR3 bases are TGTGCCAGCAGCCTTGGGCGGGGATACACAGATACGCAGTATTTT. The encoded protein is CASSLGRGYTDTQYF.

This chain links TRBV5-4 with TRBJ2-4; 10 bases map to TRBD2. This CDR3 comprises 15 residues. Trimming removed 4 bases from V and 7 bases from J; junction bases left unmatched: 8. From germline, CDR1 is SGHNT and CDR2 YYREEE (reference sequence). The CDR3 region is CASSLSGRARNIQYF. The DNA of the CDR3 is TGTGCCAGCAGCCTAAGCGGGAGGGCCAGGAACATTCAGTACTTC.

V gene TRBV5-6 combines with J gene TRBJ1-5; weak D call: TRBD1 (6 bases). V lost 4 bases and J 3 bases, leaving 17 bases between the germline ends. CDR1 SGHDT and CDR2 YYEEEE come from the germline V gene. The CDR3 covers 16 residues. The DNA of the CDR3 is TGTGCCAGCAGCCGTGGACAGCAAGCCTTCAATCAGCCCCAGCATTTT. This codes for CASSRGQQAFNQPQHF.

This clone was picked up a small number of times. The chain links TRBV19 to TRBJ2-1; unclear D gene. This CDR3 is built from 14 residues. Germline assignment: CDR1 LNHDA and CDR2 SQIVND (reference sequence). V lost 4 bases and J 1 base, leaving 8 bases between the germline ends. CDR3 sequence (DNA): TGTGCCAGTAGTAACACCCCGTCCTACAATGAGCAGTTCTTC. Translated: CASSNTPSYNEQFF. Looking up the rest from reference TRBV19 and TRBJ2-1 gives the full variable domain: DGGITQSPKYLFRKEGQNVTLSCEQNLNHDAMYWYRQDPGQGLRLIYYSQIVNDFQKGDIAEGYSVSREKKESFPLTVTSAQKNPTAFYLCASSNTPSYNEQFFGPGTRLTVL.

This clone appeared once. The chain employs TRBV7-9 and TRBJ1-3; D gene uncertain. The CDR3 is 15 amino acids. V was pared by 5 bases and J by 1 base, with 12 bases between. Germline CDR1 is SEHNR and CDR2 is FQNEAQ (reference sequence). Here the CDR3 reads CASSPRGGSGNTIYF. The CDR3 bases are TGTGCCAGCAGCCCCCGGGGAGGGTCTGGAAACACCATATATTTT. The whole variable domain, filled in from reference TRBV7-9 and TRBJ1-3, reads DTGVSQNPRHKITKRGQNVTFRCDPISEHNRLYWYRQTLGQGPEFLTYFQNEAQLEKSRLLSDRFSAERPKGSFSTLEIQRTEQGDSAMYLCASSPRGGSGNTIYFGEGSWLTVV.

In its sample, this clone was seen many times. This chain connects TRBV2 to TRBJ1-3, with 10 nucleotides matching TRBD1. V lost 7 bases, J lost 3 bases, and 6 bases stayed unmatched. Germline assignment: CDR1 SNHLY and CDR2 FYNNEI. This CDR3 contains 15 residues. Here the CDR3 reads CASTPGTGVGNTIYF. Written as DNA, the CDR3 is TGTGCCAGCACCCCGGGGACAGGGGTTGGAAACACCATATATTTT.

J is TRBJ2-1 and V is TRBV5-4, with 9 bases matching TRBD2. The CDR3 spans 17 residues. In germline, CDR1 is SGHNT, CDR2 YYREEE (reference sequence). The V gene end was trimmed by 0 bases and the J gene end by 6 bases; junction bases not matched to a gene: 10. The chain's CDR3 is CASSLGIGLAGSNEQFF. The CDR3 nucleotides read TGTGCCAGCAGCTTGGGGATAGGGCTAGCGGGAAGCAATGAGCAGTTCTTC.

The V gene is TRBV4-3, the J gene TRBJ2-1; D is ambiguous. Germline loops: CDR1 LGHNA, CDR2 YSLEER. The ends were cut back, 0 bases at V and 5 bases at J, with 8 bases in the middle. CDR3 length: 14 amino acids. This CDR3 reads CASSQELTDNEQFF. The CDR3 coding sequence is TGCGCCAGCAGCCAAGAACTCACCGACAATGAGCAGTTCTTC.

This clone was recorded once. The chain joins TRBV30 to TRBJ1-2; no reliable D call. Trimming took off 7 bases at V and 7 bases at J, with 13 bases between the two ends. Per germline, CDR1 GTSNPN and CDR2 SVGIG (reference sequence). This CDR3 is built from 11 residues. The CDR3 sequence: CASGELGGYTF. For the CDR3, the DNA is TGTGCCTCCGGGGAACTCGGTGGCTACACCTTC.

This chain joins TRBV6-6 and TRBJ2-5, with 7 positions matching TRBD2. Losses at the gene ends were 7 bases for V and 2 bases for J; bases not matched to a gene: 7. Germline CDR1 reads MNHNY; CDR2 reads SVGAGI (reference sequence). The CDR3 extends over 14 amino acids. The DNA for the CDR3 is TGTGCCAGCACTATGGCGGGAGCGCAAGAGACCCAGTACTTC. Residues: CASTMAGAQETQYF.

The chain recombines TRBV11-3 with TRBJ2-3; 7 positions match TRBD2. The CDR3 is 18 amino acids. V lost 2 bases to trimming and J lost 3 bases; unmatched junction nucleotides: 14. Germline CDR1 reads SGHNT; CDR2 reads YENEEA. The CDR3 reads CASSLSQGGSLRTDTQYF. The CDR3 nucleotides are TGTGCCAGCAGCTTATCCCAGGGCGGGAGTCTGAGAACAGATACGCAGTATTTT.